Listed here are 23 T cell receptor beta chains from one sample, sequenced in a study of graft-versus-host responses after intestinal transplantation (TCRdb year 2021). Library method: the immunoSEQ multiplex PCR assay. What TCRdb holds here is the immuneACCESS table cut down to in-frame rearrangements. Part of the clones is not present; checked against another copy, under half of the missing clones reflect an unresolved V gene, and the others are unexplained. The sample records under 75,000 clones, roughly 89% of which are singletons. About 4.3% of the sample belongs to the ten largest clones. Interpreted using the paper, the time point label stands for: cells obtained before transplantation from donor or recipient. What these receptors recognize is not known. This material consisted of unstimulated CD8+ T cells sorted from spleen or lymph node cells, taken before transplant. These receptor sequences come from a human donor who was the organ donor for an intestinal transplant.

The chain joins TRBV5-4 to TRBJ2-3; 12 bases fit TRBD1. With V trimmed by 3 bases and J by 6 bases, 2 bases remained unmatched. Germline loops: CDR1 SGHNT, CDR2 YYREEE (reference sequence). The CDR3 contains 14 residues. CDR3 sequence (DNA): TGTGCCAGCAGCTGGGGACAGGGGGCGGATACGCAGTATTTT. Residues: CASSWGQGADTQYF.

The chain combines TRBV7-2 with TRBJ1-5; D gene unclear. The CDR3 contains 15 residues. V lost 1 base to trimming and J lost 0 bases, with 7 bases between them. Germline loops: CDR1 SGHTA, CDR2 FQGNSA. CDR3 sequence (DNA): TGTGCCAGCAGCTTAGGTCAGTATAGCAATCAGCCCCAGCATTTT. This translates into CASSLGQYSNQPQHF.

The chain employs TRBV30 and TRBJ2-1; D gene ambiguous. Germline CDR1 GTSNPN, CDR2 SVGIG (reference sequence). The CDR3 loop spans 13 amino acids. V lost 1 base and J lost 7, with 11 bases in between. In DNA form, the CDR3 reads TGTGCCTGGAGTGGCCCGACTGATAATGAGCAGTTCTTC. As protein: CAWSGPTDNEQFF.

This rearrangement joins TRBV2 to TRBJ1-1, with TRBD1 matching over 7 bases. This CDR3 has 11 residues. Unmatched junction bases numbered 2, after V lost 9 bases and J lost 4 bases. From germline, CDR1 is SNHLY and CDR2 FYNNEI. This CDR3 reads CARGGGTEAFF. The CDR3 region has the DNA TGTGCCAGAGGGGGCGGCACTGAAGCTTTCTTT.

The rearrangement uses TRBV28 and TRBJ1-1; 8 bases line up with TRBD1. The CDR3 runs 16 residues. The junction had 5 bases not matched to a gene; V was cut back by 0 bases and J by 2 bases. Germline lookup yields CDR1 MDHEN and CDR2 SYDVKM. CDR3 sequence (DNA): TGTGCCAGCAGTTTATGGGGGGACAGGTTAAACACTGAAGCTTTCTTT. This gives the protein CASSLWGDRLNTEAFF.

The CDR3 region has the DNA TGCGCCAGCAGCTTGGCGCCTCAAGGGGGTCCCACTGAAGCTTTCTTT. Translating it yields CASSLAPQGGPTEAFF. This chain uses TRBV5-1 with TRBJ1-1; tentatively, D is TRBD1 (6 bases). The length of the CDR3 is 16 residues. Trimming left V 0 bases short and J 4 bases short, with 16 bases between. The germline V gene encodes CDR1 SGHRS and CDR2 YFSETQ.

The chain uses TRBV5-1 and TRBJ2-3, with 7 nucleotides matching TRBD1. Losses at the gene ends were 2 bases for V and 1 base for J; bases not matched to a gene: 4. Germline CDR1 is SGHRS and CDR2 is YFSETQ. There are 15 residues in the CDR3. CDR3 residues: CASSFWTGRTDTQYF. The CDR3 coding sequence is TGCGCCAGCAGCTTTTGGACAGGACGCACAGATACGCAGTATTTT.

The chain employs TRBV5-1 and TRBJ1-6; 9 nucleotides line up with TRBD1. The CDR3 is 15 amino acids. Germline lookup yields CDR1 SGHRS and CDR2 YFSETQ. V lost 4 bases, J lost 8 bases, and 7 bases stayed unmatched. DNA for the CDR3: TGCGCCAGCAGCGCTAACAGGGGGCGCGATTCACCCCTCCACTTT. Translating gives CASSANRGRDSPLHF.

The genes are TRBV27 and TRBJ2-1, with 8 bases matching TRBD1. CDR1 and CDR2 (germline): MNHEY, SMNVEV (reference sequence). The CDR3 has 15 amino acids. V lost 5 bases and J lost 8; bases outside the gene matches: 11. CDR3 in amino acids: CASSHGQGISYEQFF. The CDR3 nucleotides are TGTGCCAGCAGTCACGGACAGGGTATATCGTATGAGCAGTTCTTC.

This rearrangement joins TRBV18 to TRBJ1-1, with TRBD1 matching over 8 bases. After removal of 2 bases from V and 9 bases from J, the junction contained 5 bases not matched to a gene. Germline lookup yields CDR1 KGHSH and CDR2 LQKENI. The CDR3 is made up of 13 amino acids. Here the CDR3 DNA reads TGTGCCAGCTCACCAACGGGACAGGTTCAAGCTTTCTTT. It specifies CASSPTGQVQAFF. Supplemented by reference TRBV18 and TRBJ1-1, the full variable domain reads NAGVMQNPRHLVRRRGQEARLRCSPMKGHSHVYWYRQLPEEGLKFMVYLQKENIIDESGMPKERFSAEFPKEGPSILRIQQVVRGDSAAYFCASSPTGQVQAFFGQGTRLTVV.

The chain's CDR3 is CASSEGPGAPGNQPQHF. Written as DNA, the CDR3 is TGTGCCAGCAGTGAAGGCCCAGGGGCTCCTGGCAATCAGCCCCAGCATTTT. The chain carries TRBV2 and TRBJ1-5, with D possibly being TRBD1 (6 bases). The CDR3 runs 17 residues. The germline V and J ends were trimmed by 1 base and 2 bases, with 15 bases remaining between them. Per the germline V gene, CDR1 is SNHLY and CDR2 is FYNNEI.

The chain couples TRBV4-1 to TRBJ2-3; 7 nucleotides line up with TRBD2. V was pared by 1 base and J by 4 bases, with 5 bases of the junction left unmatched. The CDR3 is made up of 15 amino acids. CDR1 is MGHRA, CDR2 YSYEKL, per germline. CDR3 coding DNA: TGCGCCAGCAGCCAAGGCCCCCGGGGGGCAGATACGCAGTATTTT. Translation gives CASSQGPRGADTQYF.

The rearrangement joins TRBV5-8 to TRBJ1-5, with D perhaps TRBD1 (5 bases). CDR1 and CDR2 (germline): SGHTS, YDEGEE. V was clipped by 4 bases and J by 3 bases, with 11 bases between them. CDR3 length equals 14 residues. CDR3 protein: CASSQGHYNQPQHF. CDR3 nucleotide sequence: TGTGCCAGCAGCCAAGGACATTACAATCAGCCCCAGCATTTT. Combining the CDR3 with reference TRBV5-8 and TRBJ1-5 gives the whole variable domain EAGVTQSPTHLIKTRGQQATLRCSPISGHTSVYWYQQALGLGLQFLLWYDEGEERNRGNFPPRFSGRQFPNYSSELNVNALELEDSALYLCASSQGHYNQPQHFGDGTRLSIL.

The J gene is TRBJ2-3, the V gene TRBV5-1; D not certain. CDR1 SGHRS and CDR2 YFSETQ come from the germline V gene. The CDR3 runs to 15 residues. V was trimmed by 0 bases and J by 2 bases, leaving 10 bases between them. CDR3 nucleotide sequence: TGCGCCAGCAGCTTGGGTGATGCGGCCACAGATACGCAGTATTTT. Amino acid sequence: CASSLGDAATDTQYF.

Turning to this clone: The same CDR3 arises from other DNA sequences in this sample as well. This chain links TRBV5-6 with TRBJ2-7; D might be TRBD1 (5 bases). The V end was cut by 0 bases, the J end by 1 base, with 8 bases between. CDR1 and CDR2 (germline): SGHDT, YYEEEE. The CDR3 totals 14 residues. In nucleotides, the CDR3 is TGTGCCAGCAGCTTGGGACAGTCATCCTACGAGCAGTACGTC. It is translated as CASSLGQSSYEQYV.

On this clone itself: A read error may account for a junction end that differs from germline. V and J are TRBV4-2 and TRBJ2-3; D unclear. The CDR3 is made up of 12 amino acids. CDR1 and CDR2 (germline): LGHNA, YNFKEQ. DNA of the CDR3: TGTGCCACCAGCCAGCCGGCAGATACGCAGTATTTT. Protein sequence: CATSQPADTQYF.

This chain connects TRBV6-1 to TRBJ2-2; 7 nucleotides agree with TRBD1. The CDR3 is 16 amino acids. CDR1 and CDR2 (germline): MNHNS, SASEGT. After removal of 2 bases from V and 3 bases from J, the junction contained 6 bases not matched to a gene. The CDR3 region has the DNA TGTGCCAGCAGTGAATACGGTCAGGGGGACACCGGGGAGCTGTTTTTT. Its translation: CASSEYGQGDTGELFF.

The chain employs TRBV27 and TRBJ1-4, with D maybe TRBD1 (5 bases). The germline V gene has CDR1 MNHEY and CDR2 SMNVEV (reference sequence). V lost 6 bases, J lost 6 bases, and 11 bases lay in between. The CDR3 runs to 13 residues. As DNA, the CDR3 is TGTGCCAGCAGCCCCCAGGGTTATGAAAAACTGTTTTTT. Translating it yields CASSPQGYEKLFF.

Notes on this clone: Germline is not matched at one junction end, which may reflect a read error. The rearrangement links TRBV27 to TRBJ2-3; 8 bases match TRBD1. CDR1 is MNHEY, CDR2 SMNVEV, per germline (reference sequence). This CDR3 comprises 13 residues. This CDR3 reads CASSARTGTGADF. Here the CDR3 DNA reads TGTGCCAGCAGTGCGAGGACCGGGACAGGTGCGGATTTT.

The gene calls are TRBV4-2 and TRBJ2-3; TRBD2 agrees at 7 bases. Germline CDR1 is LGHNA and CDR2 is YNFKEQ. With 0 bases clipped from V and 3 bases from J, the junction kept 6 bases outside the gene matches. The CDR3 consists of 16 residues. CDR3 nucleotides: TGTGCCAGCAGCCAAGATACTCCCGGGGGGACAGATACGCAGTATTTT. As protein: CASSQDTPGGTDTQYF.

This chain links TRBV14 with TRBJ2-1, with 8 positions matching TRBD2. The CDR3 has 16 residues. The germline CDR1 and CDR2 sequences are SGHDN and FVKESK. Trimming took 4 bases from V and 1 from J; bases not matched to a gene: 6. DNA for the CDR3: TGTGCCAGCAGCCGAGGGGGACTAGGATCCTACAATGAGCAGTTCTTC. It is translated as CASSRGGLGSYNEQFF.

The genes are TRBV14 and TRBJ1-1; perhaps TRBD1 as D (5 bases). The V gene lost 4 bases and the J gene lost 2 bases, with 11 bases spanning the gap. The CDR3 totals 14 residues. The germline gives CDR1 SGHDN, CDR2 FVKESK. The CDR3 sequence is CASSPPGGNTEAFF. CDR3 coding DNA: TGTGCCAGCAGCCCTCCGGGGGGAAACACTGAAGCTTTCTTT.

This clone appeared a single time. The chain has TRBV10-2 and TRBJ1-4; D is perhaps TRBD1 (6 bases). The CDR3 covers 20 residues. Germline V gives CDR1 WSHSY, CDR2 SAAADI. Trimming cost V 3 bases and J 0 bases, with 23 bases left between them. In DNA, the CDR3 is TGCGCCAGCAGTGATCTCGTATGGACAGATCAGTTTTCAACTAATGAAAAACTGTTTTTT. Protein product: CASSDLVWTDQFSTNEKLFF.